This T cell receptor beta chain was profiled in a study of T cell repertoires in cytomegalovirus infection (dated by TCRdb to the late 2010s). Describing the broader study: Because public TCR beta signatures pointed to carriage of CMV infection together with the matching HLA type, the HLA type of each donor mattered for the analysis. Here is what the overall study found, with its caveats: The ex vivo response was dominated by HLA-C-restricted CMV-specific TCR beta clonotypes, which also provided the single most frequent clonotype in two of eight donors. In both this cohort and an independent approximately 370-donor cohort, the cumulative frequency of public TCR beta family members distinguished carriers of CMV infection plus the relevant HLA type.

This clonotype was recorded at least ten times. The antigen it recognizes is unknown. No much larger clone is present one base from it, and per-base qualities are unavailable. Trimming accounts for 9 bases at V and 4 bases at J, while the number of junction bases matched to no gene is 6. Reading from cysteine to valine, the CDR3 counts 13 amino acids. Only CDR3 DNA is held: 39 bases, read in frame from base 1. Via the germline V gene, CDR1 is MDHEN and CDR2 SYDVKM. TCRdb shows the sequencer as Illumina HiSeq 1500. Starting from the raw public reads, TCRdb applied fastp trimming at Q25, assembled clones with MiXCR and retained in-frame beta chains. Rows are unified per CDR3 protein, each entry keeping the most common DNA and genes. Across this sample there are about 300,000 distinct CDR3 sequences, with about 9.2% seen only once. The biggest ten clones account for 2% to 3% of the sample.

The sample comprised PBMCs. The origin of this receptor is a human donor in good health (CMV status not recorded). Some clones in this sample may be carry-over from other donors' samples. The chain was built from TRBV28 and TRBJ2-7, and 10 bases in between align with TRBD1. The CDR3 region reads CASQPGQGYEQYV. The nucleotide sequence reads as follows: TGTGCCAGTCAACCGGGACAGGGGTACGAGCAGTACGTC.